This is a list of T cell receptor beta chains from one sample in a study of beta chain features in type 1 diabetes. Profiled with immunoSEQ multiplex PCR; TCRdb holds only in-frame clones, not every one. The repertoire holds 600,000 to 650,000 clones, with 15% to 19% as singletons. The sequenced sample consisted of naive CD4+ T cells from blood. The receptors shown here come from a man aged 18 to 30 in good health. Each CDR3 is given with its conserved first and last residue. A D gene is named only where the DNA matches it firmly. Some rows mark clone size as missing; the rest say once, few, many or name a class of expanded clone.

TRBD1	few	TRBJ2-4	TRBV4-1	16	CASSRPLGQGGGIQYF	TGCGCCAGCAGCCGCCCCCTGGGACAGGGGGGAGGGATTCAGTACTTC
NA	NA	TRBJ2-5	TRBV20-1	11	CSASLQETQYF	TGCAGTGCTAGTCTCCAAGAGACCCAGTACTTC
NA	few	TRBJ2-6	TRBV19	15	CASSSGGAGANVLTF	TGTGCCAGTAGTTCTGGGGGCGCTGGGGCCAACGTCCTGACTTTC
NA	NA	TRBJ1-6	TRBV5-1	14	CASSLEGYNSPLHF	TGCGCCAGCAGCTTGGAGGGTTATAATTCACCCCTCCACTTT
TRBD1	NA	TRBJ2-7	TRBV6-9	18	CASSFWDREVGDGYEQYF	TGTGCCAGCAGTTTCTGGGACAGGGAGGTGGGCGACGGCTACGAGCAGTACTTC
NA	NA	TRBJ1-2	TRBV28	12	CASRPFAGGYTF	TGTGCCAGCAGGCCCTTTGCGGGCGGCTACACCTTC
NA	NA	TRBJ2-7	TRBV7-2	14	CASSFGGPSYEQYF	TGTGCCAGCAGCTTTGGCGGGCCGTCCTACGAGCAGTACTTC
NA	few	TRBJ2-1	TRBV7-9	13	CASSFPANNEQFF	TGTGCCAGCAGCTTCCCGGCCAACAATGAGCAGTTCTTC
NA	NA	TRBJ1-5	TRBV7-2	17	CASRSDQGLLLNQPQHF	TGTGCCAGCAGGAGCGATCAGGGGCTTCTTCTCAATCAGCCCCAGCATTTT
TRBD2	NA	TRBJ2-5	TRBV6-5	16	CASSYPLAGGPETQYF	TGTGCCAGCAGTTACCCACTAGCGGGAGGGCCGGAGACCCAGTACTTC
NA	NA	TRBJ1-1	TRBV7-2	11	CASSLDRQAFF	TGTGCCAGCAGCTTAGATCGGCAAGCTTTCTTT
TRBD1	few	TRBJ2-7	TRBV28	15	CASIAGTGRSYEQYF	TGTGCCAGCATAGCAGGGACAGGACGCTCCTACGAGCAGTACTTC
NA	few	TRBJ1-5	TRBV5-1	14	CASSLGGNNQPQHF	TGCGCCAGCAGCTTGGGGGGAAACAATCAGCCCCAGCATTTT
NA	NA	TRBJ1-5	TRBV6-1	13	CASSENQNQPQHF	TGTGCCAGCAGTGAAAATCAGAATCAGCCCCAGCATTTT
TRBD2	NA	TRBJ2-3	TRBV30	17	CAWSVILAGAPPGTQYF	TGTGCCTGGAGTGTTATTCTAGCGGGGGCGCCCCCGGGTACGCAGTATTTT
TRBD2	NA	TRBJ2-1	TRBV7-7	16	CASSPKTSGGIGRQFF	TGTGCCAGCAGCCCCAAGACTAGCGGGGGAATTGGGAGGCAGTTCTTC
NA	few	TRBJ2-1	TRBV7-3	14	CASSPGQFYNEQFF	TGTGCCAGCAGTCCAGGACAGTTTTACAATGAGCAGTTCTTC
TRBD1	few	TRBJ2-3	TRBV5-1	16	CASSLVGQVSTDTQYF	TGCGCCAGCAGCTTGGTCGGACAGGTCAGCACAGATACGCAGTATTTT
NA	few	TRBJ2-1	TRBV25-1	15	CASSEWRSSYNEQFF	TGTGCCAGCAGTGAATGGAGGAGCTCCTACAATGAGCAGTTCTTC
TRBD1	NA	TRBJ1-4	TRBV9	16	CASSVAPGQGGEKLFF	TGTGCCAGCAGCGTAGCCCCGGGACAGGGAGGTGAAAAACTGTTTTTT